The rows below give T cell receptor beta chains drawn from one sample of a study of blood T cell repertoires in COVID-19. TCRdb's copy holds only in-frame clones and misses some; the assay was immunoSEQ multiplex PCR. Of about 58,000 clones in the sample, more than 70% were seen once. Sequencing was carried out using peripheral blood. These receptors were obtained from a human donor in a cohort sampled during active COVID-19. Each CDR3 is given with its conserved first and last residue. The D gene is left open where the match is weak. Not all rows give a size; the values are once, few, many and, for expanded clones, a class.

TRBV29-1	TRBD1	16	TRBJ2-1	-	TGCAGCGTTGAGAAGGGGACAGCCCAAACCTACAATGAGCAGTTCTTC	CSVEKGTAQTYNEQFF
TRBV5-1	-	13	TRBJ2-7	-	TGCGCCAGCAGCCTGACAGCCACCTACGAGCAGTACTTC	CASSLTATYEQYF
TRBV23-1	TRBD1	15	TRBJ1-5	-	TGCGCCAGCAGCCGAGTGGACAGGGAAGGACAGCCCCAGCATTTT	CASSRVDREGQPQHF
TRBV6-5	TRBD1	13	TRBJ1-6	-	TGTGCCAGCACGACAGGGGGTTATTCACCCCTCCACTTT	CASTTGGYSPLHF
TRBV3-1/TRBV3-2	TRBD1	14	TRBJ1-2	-	TGTGCCAGCAGCCACGCCGGACAGGGCAATGGCTACACCTTC	CASSHAGQGNGYTF
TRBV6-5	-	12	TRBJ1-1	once	TGTGCCAGCACCCCGGGTCACCCCGGGGCTTTCTTT	CASTPGHPGAFF
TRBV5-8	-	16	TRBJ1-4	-	TGTGCCAGCAGCTTCTACTGGGGGGGCGGTAATGAAAAACTGTTTTTT	CASSFYWGGGNEKLFF
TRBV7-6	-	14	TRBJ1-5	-	TGTGCCAGCAGCCCTACCCCCGGGGATCAGCCCCAGCATTTT	CASSPTPGDQPQHF
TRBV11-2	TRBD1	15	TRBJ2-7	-	TGTGCCAGCAGCTTCCTATGGGACAGAGCCTACGAGCAGTACTTC	CASSFLWDRAYEQYF
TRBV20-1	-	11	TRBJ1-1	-	TGCAGTGCTGACAGGAACACTGAAGCTTTCTTT	CSADRNTEAFF
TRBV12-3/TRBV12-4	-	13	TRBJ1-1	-	TGTGCCAGCAGCCAGGGGATGCGGACTGAAGCTTTCTTT	CASSQGMRTEAFF
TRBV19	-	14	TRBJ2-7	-	TGTGCCAGTAGTATAACACCAGGTCCCTACGAGCAGTACTTC	CASSITPGPYEQYF
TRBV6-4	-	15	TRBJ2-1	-	TGTGCCAGCAGTGACTCGGATAGCGGCTACAATGAGCAGTTCTTC	CASSDSDSGYNEQFF
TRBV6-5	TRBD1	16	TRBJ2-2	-	TGTGCCAGCAGTTACGGGGACAGGGTGAACACCGGGGAGCTGTTTTTT	CASSYGDRVNTGELFF
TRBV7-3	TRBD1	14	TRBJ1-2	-	TGTGCCAGCAGCCTACAGGGGATCCCTAGGAGCTACACCTTC	CASSLQGIPRSYTF
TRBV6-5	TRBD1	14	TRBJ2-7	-	TGTGCCAGCAGATCCGGACAGGGACTCTACGAGCAGTACTTC	CASRSGQGLYEQYF
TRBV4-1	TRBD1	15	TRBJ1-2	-	TGCGCCAGCAGCCAAGATCCAGGGGGAGACTATGGCTACACCTTC	CASSQDPGGDYGYTF
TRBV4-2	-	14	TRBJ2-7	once	TGTGCCAGCAGCCAAGACAGAGGTTCCTACGAGCAGTACTTC	CASSQDRGSYEQYF
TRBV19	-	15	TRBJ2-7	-	TGTGCCAGTAGTATACCCGGGGAGCCGATCTACGAGCAGTACTTC	CASSIPGEPIYEQYF
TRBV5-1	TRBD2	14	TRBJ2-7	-	TGCGCCAGCAGCTTGACGGGGGGTGCCTACGAGCAGTACTTC	CASSLTGGAYEQYF
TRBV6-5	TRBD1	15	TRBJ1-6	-	TGTGCCAGCAGACCCTTGACAGGGGGTAATTCACCCCTCCACTTT	CASRPLTGGNSPLHF
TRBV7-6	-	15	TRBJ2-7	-	TGTGCCAGCAGCTTCACTCTCGGGGGAGCTCGGGGGCAGTACTTC	CASSFTLGGARGQYF
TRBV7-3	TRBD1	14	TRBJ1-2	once	TGTGCCAGCAGCTCCCTCAGGACAGGGAAGGGCTACACCTTC	CASSSLRTGKGYTF
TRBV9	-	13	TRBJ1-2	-	TGTGCCAGCAGCGTGCAGGGATCCTATGGCTACACCTTC	CASSVQGSYGYTF
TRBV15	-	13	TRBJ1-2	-	TGTGCCACCAGCAGAGCGGGGGTGGATGGCTACACCTTC	CATSRAGVDGYTF
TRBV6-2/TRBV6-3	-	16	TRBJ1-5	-	TGTGCCAGCAGTTACCGAGTCCTAGGGGGATTCGGGCCCCAGCATTTT	CASSYRVLGGFGPQHF
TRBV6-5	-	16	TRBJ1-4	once	TGTGCCAGCAGTTACTCGGTCAGGGGCGCGGGTGAAAAACTGTTTTTT	CASSYSVRGAGEKLFF
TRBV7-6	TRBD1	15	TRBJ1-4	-	TGTGCCAGCAGCCCACGGACAGGGTCGAATGAAAAACTGTTTTTT	CASSPRTGSNEKLFF
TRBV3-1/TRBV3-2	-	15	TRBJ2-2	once	TGTGCCAGCAGCCAAGAGCTAGCGAACACCGGGGAGCTGTTTTTT	CASSQELANTGELFF
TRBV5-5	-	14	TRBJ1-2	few	TGTGCCAGCAGCTTGGAAAGGGGGACGGCTGGCTACACCTTC	CASSLERGTAGYTF
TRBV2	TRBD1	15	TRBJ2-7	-	TGTGCCAGCAGTGCCCCCGACAGGGACTCCTACGAGCAGTACTTC	CASSAPDRDSYEQYF
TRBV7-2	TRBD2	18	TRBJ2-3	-	TGTGCCAGCAGCCCCCGGACTAGCGGGAGTGGGCGCACAGATACGCAGTATTTT	CASSPRTSGSGRTDTQYF
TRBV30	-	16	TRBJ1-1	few	TGTGCCGGGGGAGGACAGAGCCAAGGCCTTTCCACTGAAGCTTTCTTT	CAGGGQSQGLSTEAFF
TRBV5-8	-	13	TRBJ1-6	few	TGTGCCAGCACCTGGGCCCAATTTTCACCCCTCCACTTT	CASTWAQFSPLHF
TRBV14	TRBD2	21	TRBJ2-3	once	TGTGCCAGCAGCCAAGATAAACCTAGCGGACGAACCCCTAGGGGCACAGATACGCAGTATTTT	CASSQDKPSGRTPRGTDTQYF
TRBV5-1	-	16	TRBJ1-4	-	TGCGCCAGCAGCTTGGATTATTCACCGGGAGGTGAAAAACTGTTTTTT	CASSLDYSPGGEKLFF
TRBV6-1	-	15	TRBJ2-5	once	TGTGCCAGCAGTGAAGCGGGGGGGCCTTTTGAGACCCAGTACTTC	CASSEAGGPFETQYF
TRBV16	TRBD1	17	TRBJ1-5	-	TGTGCCAGCAGCCAGCGTACCGGGACAGGGGGGAAGCAGCCCCAGCATTTT	CASSQRTGTGGKQPQHF
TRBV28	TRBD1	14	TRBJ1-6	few	TGTGCCAGCAGGGAAAGACAGGGCAGGTCACCCCTCCACTTT	CASRERQGRSPLHF
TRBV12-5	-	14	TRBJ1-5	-	TGTGCTAGTGGAGTCGGGGGGCACTATCAGCCCCAGCATTTT	CASGVGGHYQPQHF
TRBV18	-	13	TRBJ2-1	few	TGTGCCAGCTCACCAGGAGTGAGCAATGAGCAGTTCTTC	CASSPGVSNEQFF
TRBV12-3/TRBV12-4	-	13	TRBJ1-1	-	TGTGCCAGCAGTCCTCCCGGACAAACCGTAGCTTTCTTT	CASSPPGQTVAFF
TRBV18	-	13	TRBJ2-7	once	TGTGCCAGCTCACTAGACCCACAGGGATGGACGTACTTC	CASSLDPQGWTYF
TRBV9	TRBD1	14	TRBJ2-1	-	TGTGCCAGCAGCGCCGGGACAGGTAGGAATGAGCAGTTCTTC	CASSAGTGRNEQFF
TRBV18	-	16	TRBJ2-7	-	TGTGCCAGCTCACCAAGGGGCCTCGTTAGCTCCTACGAGCAGTACTTC	CASSPRGLVSSYEQYF
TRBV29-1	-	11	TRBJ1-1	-	TGCAGCGTGCCAGAGGACAGCAAAGCTTTCTTT	CSVPEDSKAFF
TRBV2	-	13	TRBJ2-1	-	TGTGCCAGCAGAAGACAGGCGGACAATGAGCAGTTCTTC	CASRRQADNEQFF
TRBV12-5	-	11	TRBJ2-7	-	TGTGCTAGTGGTTTGGGCAGGCAGCAGTACTTC	CASGLGRQQYF
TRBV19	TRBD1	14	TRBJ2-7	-	TGTGCCAGTGGAACAGGGGTAGGGGCCTACGAGCAGTACTTC	CASGTGVGAYEQYF
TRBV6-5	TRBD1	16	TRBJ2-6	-	TGTGCCAGCAGTTATGGGACAGGGGCTGGGGCCAACGTCCTGACTTTC	CASSYGTGAGANVLTF
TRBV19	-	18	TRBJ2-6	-	TGTGCCAGTAGTATGAGTTGGGGCAGCCTCTCTGGGGCCAACGTCCTGACTTTC	CASSMSWGSLSGANVLTF
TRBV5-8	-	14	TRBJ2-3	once	TGTGCCAGCAGCGCCGGAGGGTCCACAGATACGCAGTATTTT	CASSAGGSTDTQYF
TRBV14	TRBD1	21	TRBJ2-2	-	TGTGCCAGCAGCCCCCAGGGGAAGGGGGCTGAGGTTTGTTTAATATCCGGGGAGCTGTTTTTT	CASSPQGKGAEVCLISGELFF
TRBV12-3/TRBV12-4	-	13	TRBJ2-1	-	TGTGCCAGCAGTAACACAGGGAGCGATGAGCAGTTCTTC	CASSNTGSDEQFF
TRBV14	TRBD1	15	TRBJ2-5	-	TGTGCCAGCAGCCATGGTGACAGGGGAGGACAGACCCAGTACTTC	CASSHGDRGGQTQYF
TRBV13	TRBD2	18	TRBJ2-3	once	TGTGCCACCCGCTTACCGGGGACTCGCGGGGGGGGCACAGATACGCAGTATTTT	CATRLPGTRGGGTDTQYF